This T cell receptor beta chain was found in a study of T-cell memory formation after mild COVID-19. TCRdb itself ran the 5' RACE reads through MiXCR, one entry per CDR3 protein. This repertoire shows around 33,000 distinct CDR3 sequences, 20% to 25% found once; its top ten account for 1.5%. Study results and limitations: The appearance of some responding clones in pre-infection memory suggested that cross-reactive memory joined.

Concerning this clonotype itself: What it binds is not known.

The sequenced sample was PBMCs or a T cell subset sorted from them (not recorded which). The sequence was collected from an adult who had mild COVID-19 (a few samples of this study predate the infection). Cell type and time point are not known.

The CDR3 nucleotides read TGTGCCAGCAGCACAGCGGGACTAGCGGGGGACAATGAGCAGTTCTTC. Encoded protein: CASSTAGLAGDNEQFF. This chain joins TRBV11-2 and TRBJ2-1, with 14 bases that match TRBD2. Losses at the gene ends were 5 bases for V and 5 bases for J; bases not matched to a gene: 5. The CDR3 is 16 residues long. CDR1 SGHAT and CDR2 FQNNGV come from the germline V gene.